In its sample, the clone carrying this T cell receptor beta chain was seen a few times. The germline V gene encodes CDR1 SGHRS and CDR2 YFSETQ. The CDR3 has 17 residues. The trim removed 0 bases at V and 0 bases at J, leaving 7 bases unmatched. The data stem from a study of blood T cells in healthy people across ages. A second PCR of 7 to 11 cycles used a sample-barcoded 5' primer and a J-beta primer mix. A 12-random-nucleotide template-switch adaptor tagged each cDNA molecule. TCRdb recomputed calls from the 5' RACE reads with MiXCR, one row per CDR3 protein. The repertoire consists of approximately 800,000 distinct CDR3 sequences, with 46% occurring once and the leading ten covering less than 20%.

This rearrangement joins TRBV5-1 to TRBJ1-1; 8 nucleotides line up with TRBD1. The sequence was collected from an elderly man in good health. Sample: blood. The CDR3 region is CASSLGETGAMNTEAFF. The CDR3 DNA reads TGCGCCAGCAGCTTGGGGGAGACAGGGGCCATGAACACTGAAGCTTTCTTT.